This T cell receptor (beta chain) was recovered during a study of cytomegalovirus exposure and HLA in healthy donors. The PCR made use of 60 Vbeta and 13 Jbeta primers. Only in-frame clones appear in the TCRdb table, and some are missing; sequencing was by immunoSEQ multiplex PCR. Found here are under 300,000 clones, around 80% of them singletons; the top ten hold around 8.6%. The CDR3 loop spans 15 amino acids. V was cut by 0 bases and J by 5 bases, with 11 bases left in between. Germline values: CDR1 LGHNA, CDR2 YNFKEQ. The rearrangement joins TRBV4-2 to TRBJ1-5, with D unresolved. The sequence was collected from a woman aged 55-70 years in good health and CMV-seropositive. Sequencing used PBMCs. The CDR3 region has the DNA TGTGCCAGCAGCCAAGATCGGGGAACCTATCAGCCCCAGCATTTT. It yields the protein CASSQDRGTYQPQHF.